This is a list of T cell receptor beta chains from one sample in a study of CD8+CD57+ T cells in acquired aplastic anemia. TCRdb re-analysed the reads in MiXCR, keeping a single row per CDR3 protein. The profile shows around 180,000 distinct CDR3 sequences, about three fifths of them singletons. Material: sorted CD4+, CD8+, or CD8+CD57+ T cells (not recorded which) from PBMCs. The receptors stem from a human donor in good health. CDR3s include the opening cysteine and the closing phenylalanine or tryptophan. The D gene is left open where the match is weak. Some rows mark clone size as missing; the rest say once, few, many or name a class of expanded clone.

CDR3: CASSPLVGCSSTDTQYF
DNA: TGTGCCAGCAGCCCCCTGGTCGGATGCTCTAGCACAGATACGCAGTATTTT
D: NA
V: TRBV7-2
size: NA
J: TRBJ2-3

CDR3: CASSGLAGDNEQFF
DNA: TGTGCCAGCAGTGGGTTAGCGGGAGACAATGAGCAGTTCTTC
D: TRBD2
V: TRBV25-1
size: few
J: TRBJ2-1

CDR3: CASSEWGNTYGYTF
DNA: TGTGCCAGTAGTGAGTGGGGGAATACCTATGGCTACACCTTC
D: NA
V: TRBV19
size: many
J: TRBJ1-2

CDR3: CASSQVWTSGSDEQFF
DNA: TGCGCCAGCAGCCAAGTTTGGACTAGCGGGAGTGATGAGCAGTTCTTC
D: TRBD2
V: TRBV4-1
size: few
J: TRBJ2-1

CDR3: CASSEDSGLAGISEQFF
DNA: TGTGCCAGCAGTGAAGACTCGGGACTAGCGGGGATCAGTGAGCAGTTCTTC
D: TRBD2
V: TRBV2
size: NA
J: TRBJ2-1

CDR3: CATSDPGQGTNGYTF
DNA: TGTGCCACCAGTGACCCGGGACAGGGAACAAATGGCTACACCTTC
D: TRBD1
V: TRBV24-1
size: NA
J: TRBJ1-2

CDR3: CASSQAGFSPLHF
DNA: TGTGCCAGCAGCCAGGCAGGGTTTTCACCCCTCCACTTT
D: NA
V: TRBV3-1
size: NA
J: TRBJ1-6

CDR3: CASSPTGLVASEQFF
DNA: TGTGCCAGCAGTCCGACGGGACTAGTAGCGAGTGAGCAGTTCTTC
D: TRBD2
V: TRBV5-1
size: NA
J: TRBJ2-1

CDR3: CASRADRDAKNIQYF
DNA: TGTGCCAGCAGGGCCGACAGGGACGCCAAAAACATTCAGTACTTC
D: TRBD1
V: TRBV12-3/TRBV12-4
size: NA
J: TRBJ2-4

CDR3: CASSAQGTQYF
DNA: TGTGCCAGCAGCGCTCAGGGTACCCAGTACTTC
D: NA
V: TRBV7-9
size: many
J: TRBJ2-5

CDR3: CSVAKGAGGSNYGYTF
DNA: TGCAGCGTTGCAAAAGGGGCAGGGGGTTCTAACTATGGCTACACCTTC
D: TRBD1
V: TRBV29-1
size: NA
J: TRBJ1-2

CDR3: CASRAFRGQSNEKLFF
DNA: TGTGCCAGCAGGGCGTTTAGGGGGCAGTCTAATGAAAAACTGTTTTTT
D: TRBD1
V: TRBV2
size: NA
J: TRBJ1-4

CDR3: CASSLREGVSYEQYF
DNA: TGTGCCAGCAGTTTAAGGGAGGGCGTCTCCTACGAGCAGTACTTC
D: TRBD2
V: TRBV27
size: many
J: TRBJ2-7

CDR3: CASSYGAQGNTEAFF
DNA: TGTGCCAGCAGTTACGGGGCGCAAGGGAACACTGAAGCTTTCTTT
D: NA
V: TRBV6-6
size: many
J: TRBJ1-1